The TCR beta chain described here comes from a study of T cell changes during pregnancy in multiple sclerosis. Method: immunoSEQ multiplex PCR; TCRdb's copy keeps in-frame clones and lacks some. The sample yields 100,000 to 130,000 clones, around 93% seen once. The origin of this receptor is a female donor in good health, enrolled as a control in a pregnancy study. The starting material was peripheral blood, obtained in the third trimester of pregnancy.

This CDR3 reads CASSLMGPAGGYTF. The DNA of the CDR3 is TGTGCCAGCAGTTTAATGGGCCCTGCGGGTGGCTACACCTTC. This chain connects TRBV27 to TRBJ1-2; D not certain. V lost 2 bases to trimming and J lost 7 bases, with 14 bases between them. The CDR3 length is 14 residues. CDR1 and CDR2 (germline): MNHEY, SMNVEV (reference sequence).